Presented here are 15 T cell receptor beta chains from one specimen sequenced in a study of control samples from healthy donors and cancer patients. Repertoires were generated with immunoSEQ multiplex PCR, while TCRdb's copy carries only in-frame clones and drops some. The sample lists around 100,000 clones; about 90% were seen once. The sequenced sample was blood. These receptors were obtained from a man aged 30 to 39 in good health.

Here the CDR3 reads CASSYRVDGELFF. DNA of the CDR3: TGTGCCAGCAGTTACCGAGTGGACGGGGAGCTGTTTTTT. This chain uses TRBV6-6 with TRBJ2-2; D not resolved. Trimming shortened V by 2 bases and J by 7 bases, and 8 bases separated the two germline ends. The CDR3 totals 13 residues. The V gene's germline CDR1 is MNHNY and CDR2 SVGAGI (reference sequence).

As to this clone: An end of the junction differs from the germline gene, which may be a read error. The gene calls are TRBV19 and TRBJ1-3; a weak D match, TRBD1 (5 bases). This CDR3 spans 14 amino acids. From germline, CDR1 is LNHDA and CDR2 SQIVND (reference sequence). The CDR3, as DNA: TGTGCCAGTAACCCGGGTCCGCCCGAGGACACCACATATTTT. Translated: CASNPGPPEDTTYF.

This rearrangement joins TRBV18 to TRBJ2-1, with 8 nucleotides matching TRBD2. The CDR3 consists of 15 residues. The V segment lost 3 bases and the J segment 1 base; nucleotides outside the gene matches: 2. CDR1 KGHSH and CDR2 LQKENI come from the germline V gene. Written as DNA, the CDR3 is TGTGCCAGCTCACCCCAGCGGGAGTCCTACAATGAGCAGTTCTTC. Its protein is CASSPQRESYNEQFF.

Only a few counts were recorded for this clone. The rearrangement joins TRBV5-1 to TRBJ2-1, with D unclear. The CDR3 is made up of 17 amino acids. Trimming removed 6 bases at V and 4 bases at J, with 23 bases between. Per germline, CDR1 SGHRS and CDR2 YFSETQ. The CDR3 reads CASTPLPPSIGYNEQFF. The CDR3 DNA is TGCGCCAGCACCCCCCTGCCCCCATCGATCGGATACAATGAGCAGTTCTTC.

The V and J genes are TRBV30 and TRBJ2-7; TRBD1 might be the D (6 bases). This CDR3 is built from 13 residues. V dropped 8 bases and J dropped 7 bases, with 21 bases sitting between them. Germline-derived CDR1 and CDR2 are GTSNPN and SVGIG (reference sequence). CDR3 DNA: TGTGCCCATGACGCTTCCGGCAGGGGTGAGCAGTACTTC. Its protein product is CAHDASGRGEQYF.

The chain employs TRBV11-2 and TRBJ2-5; 10 nucleotides match TRBD2. The germline CDR1 and CDR2 sequences are SGHAT and FQNNGV. The CDR3 is made up of 11 amino acids. V shed 5 bases and J 13 bases; nucleotides not matched to a gene: 4. The CDR3 DNA follows: TGTGCCAGCAGCCAGGGACTAGCGCCGTACTTC. Translating gives CASSQGLAPYF.

The chain is built from TRBV18 and TRBJ2-1; D is ambiguous. Trimming took 1 base from V and 8 from J, leaving 9 bases between them. CDR1 is KGHSH, CDR2 LQKENI, per germline. The CDR3 runs to 13 residues. CDR3 in amino acids: CASSPQGYDEQFF. In DNA, the CDR3 is TGTGCCAGCTCACCACAGGGATACGATGAGCAGTTCTTC.

The chain links TRBV10-1 to TRBJ2-5; TRBD2 might be the D (6 bases). V was shortened by 3 bases and J by 6 bases, with 11 bases between the two germline ends. CDR1 and CDR2 from the germline V gene are WNHNN and SYGVQD (reference sequence). This CDR3 has 13 residues. The CDR3 sequence: CASSERRDQTQYF. In nucleotides, the CDR3 is TGCGCCAGCAGTGAAAGGAGGGATCAGACCCAGTACTTC.

The V call is TRBV6-4, the J call TRBJ1-2; 12 nucleotides line up with TRBD1. V lost 5 bases and J lost 10; bases outside the gene matches: 8. The CDR3 is 14 residues long. Germline V gene lookup returns CDR1 MRHNA and CDR2 SNTAGT. Written as DNA, the CDR3 is TGTGCCAGCAGTCGGGGACAGGGGGCTACAGACTACACCTTC. Translated, it gives CASSRGQGATDYTF.

The chain joins TRBV19 to TRBJ2-1; 10 nucleotides match TRBD2. J lost 7 bases, V lost 7 bases, and 10 bases had no gene match. This CDR3 contains 15 residues. Germline values: CDR1 LNHDA, CDR2 SQIVND (reference sequence). The CDR3 here is CASTPSSGSRNEQFF. The CDR3 DNA is TGTGCCAGTACTCCTTCTAGCGGGAGTCGGAATGAGCAGTTCTTC.

This clone appeared a few times. The CDR3 loop is CASSGIRGEQFF. The CDR3 DNA is TGCGCCAGCAGTGGAATTCGGGGTGAGCAGTTCTTC. This chain connects TRBV10-2 to TRBJ2-1; D perhaps matches TRBD2 (5 bases). CDR1 and CDR2 (germline): WSHSY, SAAADI. Trimming cost V 4 bases and J 9 bases, with 10 bases left between them. This CDR3 comprises 12 residues.

The chain links TRBV28 to TRBJ2-3; D unresolved. The V gene lost 4 bases and the J gene lost 1 base, with 15 bases spanning the gap. Germline values: CDR1 MDHEN, CDR2 SYDVKM. There are 16 residues in the CDR3. CDR3 protein: CASSSIKARRTDTQYF. The CDR3 coding sequence is TGTGCCAGCAGTTCGATAAAGGCGCGGCGCACAGATACGCAGTATTTT.

This clone was counted a single time. This chain links TRBV6-2 or TRBV6-3 with TRBJ2-7, with unresolved D. CDR3 length: 12 residues. The germline CDR1 and CDR2 sequences are MNHEY and SVGEGT. V lost 0 bases, J lost 6 bases, and 6 bases lay in between. The CDR3, as DNA: TGTGCCAGCAGTTACTCAGGGCTCGAGCAGTACTTC. Encoded protein: CASSYSGLEQYF.

The V and J genes are TRBV25-1 and TRBJ2-2; D uncertain. With 5 bases removed from V and 3 bases from J, the gap between germline ends came to 22 bases. CDR1 is MGHDK, CDR2 SYGVNS, per germline. The CDR3 runs to 18 residues. The CDR3, as DNA: TGTGCCAGCAGTACAAAACAACTTAACAGTCCCTACACCGGGGAGCTGTTTTTT. Its translation is CASSTKQLNSPYTGELFF.

This sequence joins TRBV14 and TRBJ2-5; TRBD1 is a possible D gene (5 bases). Germline V gene sequence: CDR1 SGHDN, CDR2 FVKESK. The V and J ends lost 0 bases and 0 bases respectively, with 20 bases between them. This CDR3 has 19 residues. In nucleotides, the CDR3 is TGTGCCAGCAGCCAAGATCTTATTTTGTATTCAGGGTACCAAGAGACCCAGTACTTC. This sequence encodes CASSQDLILYSGYQETQYF.